The clone carrying this T cell receptor (beta chain) was observed many times. Its antigen remains unidentified. Using RNA template, CDR3s of TCR alpha and beta were amplified with iRepertoire arm-PCR. Input was roughly 95-450 ng of tissue mRNA or PBMC total RNA. TCRdb re-called the multiplex PCR reads with MiXCR, one entry per CDR3 protein. The data contain tens of thousands of distinct CDR3 sequences, about 25% of them singletons. This record belongs to a study of glioma-infiltrating T cells. Findings and limits, study-wide: CDR3 overlap between tissue and blood was very small. Non-neoplastic patients had below-expected tissue-blood divergence, while all gliomas exceeded expectation.

Germline V CDR1 and CDR2: MNHNS, SASEGT. V shed 8 bases and J shed 0 bases, with 17 bases lying between them. This CDR3 comprises 16 residues. This chain connects TRBV6-1 to TRBJ1-5; D is unresolved. Sequenced: glioma tissue, nonneoplastic brain tissue, or PBMCs (not recorded which). This sequence originates from a human donor with low-grade glioma or glioblastoma, undergoing nonglioma brain surgery, or in good health (not recorded which). This CDR3 reads CASAEGMGNSNQPQHF. The CDR3 DNA reads as TGTGCCAGCGCCGAAGGGATGGGAAATAGCAATCAGCCCCAGCATTTT.